Detailed here is one T cell receptor beta chain. Its target is unknown. With baseline, cycle 4 day 1, and cycle 7 day 1 as timepoints, blood was sampled. Only in-frame clones appear in the TCRdb table, and some are missing; sequencing was by immunoSEQ multiplex PCR. The sample lists 59,000 or so clones, about 87% occurring once. The data are from a study of OX40 agonist ivuxolimab in advanced cancers. Overall study findings and caveats: The study observed clonal expansion of CD4+ and CD8+ blood T cells by week 6 at 0.1 to 3.0 mg/kg.

Losses at the gene ends were 5 bases for V and 5 bases for J; bases not matched to a gene: 6. The germline V gene encodes CDR1 MNHEY and CDR2 SMNVEV (reference sequence). The CDR3 sequence is 14 residues long. Source: CD4+ or CD8+ T cells sorted from blood, taken in a trial of the OX40 agonist ivuxolimab. The J gene is TRBJ2-7, the V gene TRBV27; TRBD1 aligns across 10 bases. The TCR comes from an adult with an advanced solid tumor such as melanoma, head and neck, liver or kidney cancer. The CDR3 region has the DNA TGTGCCAGCAGTCTCCGGACAGGGGGTGACGAGCAGTACTTC. This sequence encodes CASSLRTGGDEQYF.